Given below is one TCR beta chain in context. What it binds is not known. The germline gives CDR1 SGDLS, CDR2 YYNGEE. The CDR3 sequence is 12 residues long. Trimming took 3 bases from V and 7 from J, leaving 8 bases between them. This record comes from a study of blood T cells in healthy people across ages. With a J-beta primer mix and a sample-barcoded 5' primer, a second PCR ran 7 to 11 cycles. Each of the samples gave a minimum of 3 million paired-end reads that contained CDR3. Using its own MiXCR run on the 5' RACE reads, TCRdb lists one record per CDR3 protein. The table lists over 600,000 distinct CDR3 sequences, 46% of them singletons. General study findings and limits: Lack of knowledge of donor CMV status possibly confounded expanded clonotype changes. A roughly linear age-dependent decrease characterized TCR beta diversity per million T cells. A greater number of naive CD4+ cells and higher diversity distinguished long-lived donors from aged donors.

This clonotype was obtained from a man older than 75 in good health. Sample: blood. The chain joins TRBV9 to TRBJ2-1; D gene ambiguous. CDR3: CASSAATNEQFF. The CDR3, as DNA: TGTGCCAGCAGCGCAGCTACGAATGAGCAGTTCTTC.